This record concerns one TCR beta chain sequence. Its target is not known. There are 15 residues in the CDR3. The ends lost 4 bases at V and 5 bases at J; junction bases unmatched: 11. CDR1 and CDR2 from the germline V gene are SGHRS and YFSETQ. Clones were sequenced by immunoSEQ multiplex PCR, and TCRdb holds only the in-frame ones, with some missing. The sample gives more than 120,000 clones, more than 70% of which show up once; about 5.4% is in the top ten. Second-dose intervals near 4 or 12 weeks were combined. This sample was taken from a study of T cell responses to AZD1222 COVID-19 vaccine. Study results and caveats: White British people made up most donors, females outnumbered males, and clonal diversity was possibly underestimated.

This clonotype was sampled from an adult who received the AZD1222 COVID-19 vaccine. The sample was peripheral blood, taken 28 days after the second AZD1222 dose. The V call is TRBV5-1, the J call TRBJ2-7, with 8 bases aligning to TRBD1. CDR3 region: CASSPRDRKNNEQYF. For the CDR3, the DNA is TGCGCCAGCAGCCCCCGGGACAGGAAGAATAACGAGCAGTACTTC.